Presented here are 11 T cell receptor beta chains from one specimen sequenced in a study of cytomegalovirus exposure and HLA in healthy donors. A multiplex PCR was run with 60 Vbeta primers and 13 Jbeta primers. Some clones are missing from TCRdb's copy, which holds only in-frame ones; the method was immunoSEQ multiplex PCR. The data show some 120,000 clones, about 85% seen once. Sequences were obtained from PBMCs. These receptors originate from a woman aged 25 to 39 in good health and CMV-seropositive.

The chain has TRBV27 and TRBJ1-1; 8 bases map to TRBD1. Unmatched junction bases numbered 7, after V lost 3 bases and J lost 1 base. CDR3 length equals 16 residues. In germline, CDR1 is MNHEY, CDR2 SMNVEV (reference sequence). Here the CDR3 reads CASSFPPGTGNTEAFF. The CDR3 region has the DNA TGTGCCAGCAGTTTCCCTCCCGGGACAGGGAACACTGAAGCTTTCTTT.

The CDR3 here is CASSSGVDLSGNTIYF. In DNA, the CDR3 is TGTGCCAGCAGCTCCGGGGTGGACCTCTCTGGAAACACCATATATTTT. The rearrangement joins TRBV7-9 to TRBJ1-3; D gene unclear. CDR3 size: 16 residues. Germline V gene data show CDR1 as SEHNR and CDR2 as FQNEAQ (reference sequence). Trimming pared 4 bases from V and 0 bases from J, leaving 13 bases between.

This clone showed up just a few times. The chain recombines TRBV19 with TRBJ2-2; 8 positions agree with TRBD2. From germline, CDR1 is LNHDA and CDR2 SQIVND (reference sequence). The CDR3 has 16 residues. V dropped 7 bases and J dropped 5; count of bases not matched to a gene: 12. The CDR3 reads CASTPGGGGSTGELFF. As DNA, the CDR3 is TGTGCCAGTACCCCTGGTGGCGGGGGGAGTACCGGGGAGCTGTTTTTT.

V usage is TRBV10-1 and J usage is TRBJ1-2; TRBD1 matches 8 bases. CDR1 and CDR2 (germline): WNHNN, SYGVQD (reference sequence). Trimming at V came to 11 bases and at J to 3 bases, leaving 5 bases not matched to a gene. The CDR3 runs 12 residues. The CDR3 is CAGVRGHYGYTF. CDR3 in DNA: TGCGCCGGGGTCAGGGGGCACTATGGCTACACCTTC.

The chain combines TRBV2 with TRBJ2-5; TRBD1 aligns across 7 bases. Germline loops: CDR1 SNHLY, CDR2 FYNNEI. The CDR3 consists of 15 residues. The J segment lost 1 base and the V segment lost 6 bases, leaving 8 bases of the junction unmatched. CDR3 DNA sequence: TGTGCCAGCAGGGCCCGGGACAGTACCCAAGAGACCCAGTACTTC. Translation: CASRARDSTQETQYF.

CDR3 nucleotides: TGTGCCAGCAGCTGGGGGGTCCCGAACACCGGGGAGCTGTTTTTT. Amino acids: CASSWGVPNTGELFF. The chain couples TRBV5-4 to TRBJ2-2, with D perhaps TRBD2 (6 bases). The CDR3 runs 15 residues. The germline CDR1 and CDR2 sequences are SGHNT and YYREEE (reference sequence). The V end lost 3 bases, the J end lost 0 bases, and 9 bases lay between the germline ends.

The rearrangement uses TRBV29-1 and TRBJ1-2; D gene uncertain. Looked up from germline, CDR1 is SQVTM and CDR2 is ANQGSEA. The V end was cut by 8 bases, the J end by 8 bases, with 15 bases between. The CDR3 has 11 residues. DNA for the CDR3: TGCAGCACCGGGGTATCCGGGGGCTACACCTTC. Translated, it gives CSTGVSGGYTF. Using reference TRBV29-1 and TRBJ1-2 for the parts outside the CDR3, the full variable domain is SAVISQKPSRDICQRGTSLTIQCQVDSQVTMMFWYRQQPGQSLTLIATANQGSEATYESGFVIDKFPISRPNLTFSTLTVSNMSPEDSSIYLCSTGVSGGYTFGSGTRLTVV.

The chain is built from TRBV6-6 and TRBJ2-5; 11 nucleotides match TRBD1. The CDR3 extends over 15 amino acids. J gave up 5 bases and V 6 bases, and 8 bases lay outside the gene matches. CDR1 and CDR2 (germline): MNHNY, SVGAGI (reference sequence). Here the CDR3 DNA reads TGTGCCAGCAGCCTAGGGACAGGGGGGAGCGAGACCCAGTACTTC. Translation gives CASSLGTGGSETQYF.

V gene TRBV19 combines with J gene TRBJ1-4; 10 positions agree with TRBD1. J was trimmed by 8 bases and V by 8 bases; bases with no gene match: 5. The CDR3 contains 13 residues. CDR1 and CDR2 (germline): LNHDA, SQIVND (reference sequence). The CDR3 bases are TGTGCCAGTCGGGACAGGGGAGAAGAAAAACTGTTTTTT. Amino acid sequence: CASRDRGEEKLFF.

CDR3 region: CASSPNRQGTSPLHF. The CDR3 DNA sequence: TGTGCCAGCAGTCCCAATAGGCAGGGAACTTCACCCCTCCACTTT. This rearrangement joins TRBV2 to TRBJ1-6; D possibly corresponds to TRBD1 (5 bases). The CDR3 loop spans 15 amino acids. Germline CDR1 SNHLY, CDR2 FYNNEI. Deletions cut 5 bases from V and 9 bases from J, with 17 bases between.

CDR3 coding DNA: TGTGCCAGCAGCCCCCACCAGAGGAACACCATATATTTT. This gives the protein CASSPHQRNTIYF. This chain connects TRBV9 to TRBJ1-3; D uncertain. From germline, CDR1 is SGDLS and CDR2 YYNGEE. Trimming removed 4 bases from V and 7 bases from J, with 12 bases in between. This CDR3 has 13 residues.